The sequence of this T cell receptor beta chain was determined in a study of T cells after yellow fever vaccination (dated by TCRdb to between 2018 and 2021). Regarding the research as a whole: Libraries from fractions with low cell numbers were prepared with the SMART-Seq v4 Ultra Low Input RNA kit. To follow T-cell clones before and after primary and booster YFV17D yellow fever vaccination, bulk TCR alpha and beta repertoires were sequenced over time. Two healthy male donors, one aged 18 to 29 and one aged 30 to 40 years, were included in the cohort. Blood was drawn at multiple timepoints before and after primary and secondary immunization, with bulk PBMC replicates and cell subsets isolated.

The sample's treatment or condition, from its label and the paper: live attenuated yellow fever vaccine strain. At each blood-draw timepoint, two biological replicates of bulk PBMCs were obtained. PBMCs were isolated from peripheral blood using a standard Ficoll-Paque protocol. TriZol was used to extract RNA from bulk PBMCs, CD4 and CD8 fractions, and dextramer-positive and dextramer-negative fractions. Results the study describes overall, beyond this receptor: Because only two donors were included in the study, the extent to which the findings can be generalized is limited. After the booster, most of the clones that had expanded following primary vaccination were detected again (just under 97% of CD4 and 80% to 90% of CD8), which suggests that memory was broadly maintained. Compared with the primary T-cell response, the secondary T-cell response was faster but weaker, reaching its peak on day 5 rather than on day 15. A small share of clonotypes was detected in both CD4 and CD8 compartments, with the overlap likely arising from convergent recombination. Because abundant contaminating clonotypes from the bulk population could be contained in FACS-sorted repertoires, computational filtering was required.

A word on this clonotype: Its cognate antigen has yet to be identified. No base quality information exists; no much larger clone differs at one position.

Looking up the germline V gene (reference sequence) yields CDR1 LNHNV and CDR2 YYDKDF. Trimming accounts for 8 bases at V and 0 bases at J, while the number of junction bases matched to no gene is 0. Measured from the cysteine to the phenylalanine, the CDR3 is 15 residues long. Only the CDR3 DNA stays, 45 bases, in frame from base 1. TCR cDNA was made using 5'RACE template switching, a step that added a universal primer site and unique molecular identifiers. cDNA synthesis was primed from both the TCR alpha and TCR beta constant segments. Libraries were amplified in two PCR steps, with sample barcodes and sequencing adapters added in the second step. Libraries were sequenced on Illumina HiSeq 2500 (2x100 bp) or NovaSeq (2x150 bp). The paper's data handling went like this. MIGEC was used to demultiplex reads and collapse the reads into UMI consensus sequences, and MiXCR was used for V(D)J alignment. Clonotypes responding to the vaccine were identified with edgeR on replicate PBMC samples, with the criteria of FDR below 0.01 and a log2 fold change above 5 up to day 15. Each bulk clonotype received a CD4 or CD8 identity based on whether the sequenced CD4 or CD8 repertoire contained that clonotype at higher abundance. The public sequencing data were trimmed at Q25 with fastp and processed into clonotypes with MiXCR by TCRdb, which kept only in-frame beta chains. Each CDR3 protein gets just one entry, which takes the most common genes and DNA from the rows behind it. TCRdb, not the authors, supplied the V and J calls. Recorded for this sample are about 550,000 distinct CDR3 sequences; 15% to 20% of them occurred a single time. The ten top clones hold 14% of the sample.

The chain is encoded by TRBV15 joined to TRBJ2-1, with TRBD2 matching 14 junction bases. The sample in question was PBMCs, obtained 15 days after the yellow fever booster vaccination. The clonotype originates from a young man who received the YFV17D yellow fever vaccine. The nucleotides read TGTGCCACCGGGACTAGCGGGGGCTCCTACAATGAGCAGTTCTTC. This translates into CATGTSGGSYNEQFF.